The sequence of this T cell receptor beta chain was determined in a study of blood T cells in healthy people across ages. A J-beta primer mix and a sample-barcoded 5' primer were used in a second PCR of about 7 to 12 cycles. One entry per CDR3 protein, called by TCRdb with MiXCR from the 5' RACE reads. The sample shows more than 500,000 distinct CDR3 sequences, 25% to 30% of them seen only once. This CDR3 contains 16 residues. V was pared by 4 bases and J by 2 bases, with 9 bases of the junction left unmatched. CDR1 and CDR2 (germline): SGDLS, YYNGEE. Sequenced material: blood. This chain joins TRBV9 and TRBJ2-4, with TRBD1 matching 7 bases. This TCR derives from a woman in her sixties or seventies in good health. The CDR3 spells CASSPQTGSPKNIQYF. Written as DNA, the CDR3 is TGTGCCAGCAGCCCCCAGACAGGGAGCCCCAAAAACATTCAGTACTTC.